This is a list of T cell receptor beta chains from one sample in a study of blood T cell repertoires in COVID-19. Assay: immunoSEQ multiplex PCR; the TCRdb copy retains only in-frame clones and omits some. The sample lists 140,000 to 150,000 clones; around 91% were seen once. The sequencing input was peripheral blood. The source is an older woman with active COVID-19. Both conserved end residues are part of each CDR3. D genes are given only for firm matches. Clone size is given for some rows only: seen once, a few or many times, or a class if the clone is expanded.

d_gene	abundance	v_gene	j_gene	CDR3nt	CDR3aa
.	few	TRBV3-1/TRBV3-2	TRBJ1-5	TGTGCCAGCAGCCAAGGGTCCGGTAGCAATCAGCCCCAGCATTTT	CASSQGSGSNQPQHF
TRBD2	.	TRBV7-9	TRBJ2-7	TGTGCCAGCAGACCTGGACTAGCGGGAGAGTACGAGCAGTACTTC	CASRPGLAGEYEQYF
TRBD2	.	TRBV30	TRBJ2-7	TGTGCCTGGAGTGGGGGGGGATACGAGCAGTACTTC	CAWSGGGYEQYF
.	once	TRBV6-6	TRBJ2-3	TGTGCCAGCAGTTACTCGAGGTATGAGCCGCAGTATTTT	CASSYSRYEPQYF
TRBD2	.	TRBV6-2/TRBV6-3	TRBJ2-7	TGTGCCAGCAGTTACACATCCGGGACTAGCGTTACCTACGAGCAGTACTTC	CASSYTSGTSVTYEQYF
.	few	TRBV20-1	TRBJ1-4	TGCAGTGCTAGTTTTCAACAGGGCGGCGAAAAACTGTTTTTT	CSASFQQGGEKLFF
TRBD1	.	TRBV6-2/TRBV6-3	TRBJ1-2	TGTGCCAGCAGTTACCGATCGACAGGGTTGTCTGGCTACACCTTC	CASSYRSTGLSGYTF
TRBD2	.	TRBV10-3	TRBJ2-3	TGTGCCATCAGTCGGACTAGCGGGAGTTCAGATACGCAGTATTTT	CAISRTSGSSDTQYF
TRBD2	.	TRBV24-1	TRBJ2-5	TGTGCCACCAGTGACTCTAGCGGGAGAAAGACCCAGTACTTC	CATSDSSGRKTQYF
.	.	TRBV28	TRBJ2-5	TGTGCCAGCCGGCAGGAAACCCAGTACTTC	CASRQETQYF
.	.	TRBV6-2/TRBV6-3	TRBJ1-2	TGTGCCAGCAGTACGCCCAGGGGTTGGGGCTACACCTTC	CASSTPRGWGYTF
.	.	TRBV5-4	TRBJ1-2	TGTGCCAGCAGCGCAACCGGGAACTATGGCTACACCTTC	CASSATGNYGYTF
.	once	TRBV6-5	TRBJ1-2	TGTGCCAGCAGTATACAGCTTAACTATGGCTACACCTTC	CASSIQLNYGYTF
TRBD2	.	TRBV9	TRBJ2-2	TGTGCCAGCAGCCTAAGGTACCCCGGGACTAGCGGGAGAAACACCGGGGAGCTGTTTTTT	CASSLRYPGTSGRNTGELFF
.	.	TRBV9	TRBJ2-1	TGTGCCAGCAGCGGGGACTTCTACAATGAGCAGTTCTTC	CASSGDFYNEQFF
TRBD1	.	TRBV29-1	TRBJ2-2	TGCAGCGTGTGGGGCAGGGGGCCCGGGGAGCTGTTTTTT	CSVWGRGPGELFF
.	.	TRBV7-3	TRBJ2-1	TGTGCCAGCAGCCAGGACAGCTCCTACAATGAGCAGTTCTTC	CASSQDSSYNEQFF
TRBD2	.	TRBV9	TRBJ2-7	TGTGCCAGCAGCAGAGGACTAGCGGGAGTGGACGAGCAGTACTTC	CASSRGLAGVDEQYF
.	.	TRBV29-1	TRBJ2-4	TGCAGCGTTGGAGGAGGGTTAGCCAAAAACATTCAGTACTTC	CSVGGGLAKNIQYF
.	once	TRBV6-2/TRBV6-3	TRBJ1-1	TGTGCCAGCAGTTACGGGGGCTCTGCCGCTTTCTTT	CASSYGGSAAFF
.	.	TRBV28	TRBJ1-1	TGTGCCAGCAGTATACGACAGTTGAACACTGAAGCTTTCTTT	CASSIRQLNTEAFF
TRBD1	.	TRBV18	TRBJ1-1	TGTGCCAGCTCACCACAGTCAGGGGGCGGCACTGAAGCTTTCTTT	CASSPQSGGGTEAFF
TRBD2	.	TRBV15	TRBJ2-1	TGTGCCACCAGCAGACCCAGCGGGAGAGACAATGAGCAGTTCTTC	CATSRPSGRDNEQFF
.	.	TRBV7-2	TRBJ1-6	TGTGCCAGCAGCTTATTGGGACTGCTTAATTCACCCCTCCACTTT	CASSLLGLLNSPLHF
TRBD1	.	TRBV5-1	TRBJ2-2	TGCGCCAGCAGCTCGACAGGGACGAACACCGGGGAGCTGTTTTTT	CASSSTGTNTGELFF
TRBD1	.	TRBV6-5	TRBJ1-1	TGTGCCAGCAGGAGGACAGGCATGGGGAACACTGAAGCTTTCTTT	CASRRTGMGNTEAFF
TRBD2	.	TRBV7-9	TRBJ2-1	TGTGCCAGCAGTTGGACTAGTGCCTCATACAATGAGCAGTTCTTC	CASSWTSASYNEQFF
.	.	TRBV15	TRBJ2-3	TGTGCCACCAGCAGAGGGGGGAGGTCGGGAGCCGTCACAGATACGCAGTATTTT	CATSRGGRSGAVTDTQYF
.	.	TRBV9	TRBJ2-3	TGTGCCAGCAGCGCCAGAACAGGGTATAGCACAGATACGCAGTATTTT	CASSARTGYSTDTQYF
.	.	TRBV3-1/TRBV3-2	TRBJ1-1	TGTGCCAGCAGGGGAGGGACTGAAGCTTTCTTT	CASRGGTEAFF
.	.	TRBV5-1	TRBJ2-5	TGCGCCAGCAGCTTGGTTGTGGGGCGCGGTGAGACCCAGTACTTC	CASSLVVGRGETQYF
TRBD1	.	TRBV2	TRBJ1-1	TGTGCCAGCAGTGAAGGGGGTCAGGGGGCCTTTTGGAACACTGAAGCTTTCTTT	CASSEGGQGAFWNTEAFF
TRBD1	.	TRBV2	TRBJ1-5	TGTGCCAGCCACAGGGGGCTAAATCAGCCCCAGCATTTT	CASHRGLNQPQHF
.	.	TRBV7-6	TRBJ1-2	TGTGCCAGCAGCCCCCCGAGAGAGGTGCATGCGGGCTACACCTTC	CASSPPREVHAGYTF
.	.	TRBV6-5	TRBJ2-7	TGTGCCAGCAGTCTACAGATCTCCTACGAGCAGTACTTC	CASSLQISYEQYF
.	once	TRBV4-1	TRBJ1-2	TGCGCCAGCAGCCAAAGTCTCGGACTCAACTATGGCTACACCTTC	CASSQSLGLNYGYTF
TRBD2	.	TRBV7-3	TRBJ2-1	TGTGCCAGCAGCTTGCTAGCGGGAGGGCCAGGTGGATACAATGAGCAGTTCTTC	CASSLLAGGPGGYNEQFF
TRBD1	.	TRBV7-7	TRBJ1-1	TGTGCCAGCAGCCGGCCACGACAGGGAAAGAACACTGAAGCTTTCTTT	CASSRPRQGKNTEAFF
TRBD2	.	TRBV4-3	TRBJ2-7	TGCGCCAGCAGCCAAGAACTAGCGGGAGGTTACAACGAGCAGTACTTC	CASSQELAGGYNEQYF
TRBD1	.	TRBV7-9	TRBJ2-2	TGTGCCAGCAGATCTCGACAGGGGTCCGGGGAGCTGTTTTTT	CASRSRQGSGELFF
TRBD1	.	TRBV11-3	TRBJ1-2	TGTGCCAGCAGCAATACGCATCGACTACACTGGGGACAGAAGGAGGATGGCTACACCTTC	CASSNTHRLHWGQKEDGYTF
TRBD1	.	TRBV5-8	TRBJ1-1	TGTGCCAGCAGGAAGGACAGGGCGGGCACTGAAGCTTTCTTT	CASRKDRAGTEAFF
TRBD2	.	TRBV29-1	TRBJ2-3	TGCAGCGTTGCCCTAGCGGGAGATACGCAGTATTTT	CSVALAGDTQYF
.	.	TRBV29-1	TRBJ1-1	TGCAGCGCCCGCCTTAGGAACACTGAAGCTTTCTTT	CSARLRNTEAFF
TRBD1	few	TRBV5-5	TRBJ1-5	TGTGCCAGCAGCTTGGGGACAGGGGTCTATAGCAATCAGCCCCAGCATTTT	CASSLGTGVYSNQPQHF
.	.	TRBV4-1	TRBJ2-7	TGCGCCAGCAGCCCAGATGGGGAGTCCTACTACGAGCAGTACTTC	CASSPDGESYYEQYF
TRBD1	.	TRBV14	TRBJ2-7	TGTGCCAGCAGCCCGGACAGGTTCGAGCAGTACTTC	CASSPDRFEQYF
TRBD1	.	TRBV9	TRBJ1-2	TGTGCCAGCAGCGCCGGGACAGGGGGCCACTCTAACTATGGCTACACCTTC	CASSAGTGGHSNYGYTF
TRBD1	once	TRBV15	TRBJ1-2	TGTGCCACCAGCAGACAGGATGGACAGGCTGGCTACACCTTC	CATSRQDGQAGYTF
.	.	TRBV6-6	TRBJ1-3	TGTGCCAGCCTGGACCCCAGGGGCTACTCTGGAAACACCATATATTTT	CASLDPRGYSGNTIYF
TRBD2	.	TRBV5-4	TRBJ2-5	TGTGCCAGCAGGGATGAGGCGGGAGAGGGAGAGACCCAGTACTTC	CASRDEAGEGETQYF
TRBD2	.	TRBV28	TRBJ2-7	TGTGCCAGCAGTCCACATAGCGGGGGGACTCGGGAGCAGTACTTC	CASSPHSGGTREQYF
.	.	TRBV27	TRBJ2-1	TGTGCCAGCATACCCGACAGCTCCTACAATGAGCAGTTCTTC	CASIPDSSYNEQFF
.	.	TRBV28	TRBJ1-5	TGTGCCAGCAGTTTTCGGGGAAGGGTCCTTAGCAATCAGCCCCAGCATTTT	CASSFRGRVLSNQPQHF
TRBD1	.	TRBV30	TRBJ2-1	TGTGCCTGGAGTCAGGGGGCGTTCGGTGAGCAGTTCTTC	CAWSQGAFGEQFF
TRBD2	few	TRBV4-3	TRBJ2-3	TGCGCCAGCAGCCAAACCCTTCTAGCGGATTACACAGATACGCAGTATTTT	CASSQTLLADYTDTQYF